The clone carrying this T cell receptor (beta chain) was counted a single time. The data were produced by immunoSEQ multiplex PCR, yet TCRdb's version contains in-frame clones alone and is incomplete. There are about 220,000 clones in the sample; 80% to 85% occur only once, and 3% to 3.5% lies in the top ten. This entry is derived from a study of blood T cell repertoires in COVID-19. Overall study: Samples taken during acute and convalescent COVID-19 were collected in the United States, Italy and Spain. The analysed material was cDNA or gDNA that came from T cells, B-cell-depleted T cells, or PBMCs.

This CDR3 has 16 residues. CDR1 SGHVS and CDR2 FNYEAQ come from the germline V gene. With V trimmed by 1 base and J by 6 bases, 10 bases remained unmatched. The source is a young woman who had recovered from COVID-19. The sample consisted of peripheral blood. The chain carries TRBV7-6 and TRBJ2-5; 8 bases align to TRBD1. The CDR3 nucleotides read TGTGCCAGCAGCTTAGGAAATTTTGGACAGGGCCAGACCCAGTACTTC. It specifies CASSLGNFGQGQTQYF.